This entry features one T cell receptor (beta chain) sequence. Antigen: not known. The data derive from a study of post-analysis software for immune sequencing data. Notes on the study in general: Among 5 or 6 TRBV segments more frequent in patients than controls were TRBV5-6, TRBV5-1 and TRBV20-1.

After removal of 5 bases from V and 7 bases from J, the junction contained 10 bases not matched to a gene. Germline V CDR1 and CDR2: PRHDT, FYEKMQ (reference sequence). The CDR3 consists of 17 residues. Unique molecular identifiers were present in the TCR beta cDNA libraries. TCRdb ran MiXCR on the PCR reads and lists one entry per CDR3 protein. Among fewer than 850,000 distinct CDR3 sequences, roughly 27% were seen once, and the ten largest hold approximately 0.55%. The V gene is TRBV13, the J gene TRBJ2-1, with 14 bases matching TRBD2. The sample taken for sequencing was blood. The receptor was isolated from a girl aged 5 to 17 with multiple sclerosis. The CDR3 loop reads CASSIRLGTSGSNEQFF. CDR3 sequence (DNA): TGTGCCAGCAGCATTCGCCTAGGGACTAGCGGGAGTAATGAGCAGTTCTTC.